This T cell receptor (beta chain) comes out of a study of blood T cell repertoires in COVID-19. Libraries were prepared by immunoSEQ multiplex PCR; TCRdb keeps only in-frame clonotypes and omits some of them. Among approximately 160,000 clones, roughly 90% were seen once, and the ten largest hold roughly a sixth. This CDR3 region has 18 residues. Germline V CDR1 and CDR2: MNHEY, SMNVEV (reference sequence). Trimming took off 2 bases at V and 1 base at J, with 20 bases between the two ends. This receptor was taken from a man between 60 and 75 years old with active or convalescent COVID-19. Sequences were obtained from peripheral blood. This chain connects TRBV27 to TRBJ2-5, with D perhaps matching TRBD1 (6 bases). The CDR3 sequence is CASSLNWAPGHLQETQYF. The CDR3 DNA reads TGTGCCAGCAGTTTAAATTGGGCTCCGGGACACCTCCAAGAGACCCAGTACTTC.